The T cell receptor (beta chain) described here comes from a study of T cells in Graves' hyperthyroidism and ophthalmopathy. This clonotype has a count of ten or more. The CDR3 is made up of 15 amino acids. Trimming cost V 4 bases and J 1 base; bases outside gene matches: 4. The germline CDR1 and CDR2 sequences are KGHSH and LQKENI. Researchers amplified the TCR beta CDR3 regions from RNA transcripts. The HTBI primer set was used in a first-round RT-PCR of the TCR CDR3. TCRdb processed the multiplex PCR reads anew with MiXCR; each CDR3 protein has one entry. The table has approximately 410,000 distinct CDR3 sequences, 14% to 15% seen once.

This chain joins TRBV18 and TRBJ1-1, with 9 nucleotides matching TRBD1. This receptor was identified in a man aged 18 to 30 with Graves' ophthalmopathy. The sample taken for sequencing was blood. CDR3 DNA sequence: TGTGCCAGCTCACGATCGGGACAGGGGAACACTGAAGCTTTCTTT. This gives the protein CASSRSGQGNTEAFF. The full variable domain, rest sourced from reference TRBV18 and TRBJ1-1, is NAGVMQNPRHLVRRRGQEARLRCSPMKGHSHVYWYRQLPEEGLKFMVYLQKENIIDESGMPKERFSAEFPKEGPSILRIQQVVRGDSAAYFCASSRSGQGNTEAFFGQGTRLTVV.